The next 6 T cell receptor beta chains were all read from a single sample in a study of T-cell reconstitution after alpha-beta-depleted transplantation in children. Unique molecular identifiers were used to barcode this TCRbeta library. TCRdb itself ran the PCR reads through MiXCR, one entry per CDR3 protein. Among hundreds of thousands of distinct CDR3 sequences listed, about 12% were seen once. The sample was PBMCs from the stem cell graft donor, taken from the stem cell graft. The receptors shown here come from a human donor who donated a stem cell graft to a child with combined immunodeficiency.

The chain carries TRBV24-1 and TRBJ2-2; the D gene could be TRBD1 or TRBD2 (5 bases each). V shed 5 bases and J shed 5 bases, with 11 bases lying between them. Germline loops: CDR1 KGHDR, CDR2 SFDVKD. The CDR3 consists of 14 residues. CDR3 DNA sequence: TGTGCCACCAGTGCAGGGAGTGGAACCGGGGAGCTGTTTTTT. It is translated as CATSAGSGTGELFF.

This chain connects TRBV20-1 to TRBJ2-2, with 7 bases lining up with TRBD1. This CDR3 is built from 14 residues. V dropped 2 bases and J dropped 4; count of bases not matched to a gene: 4. Looked up from germline, CDR1 is DFQATT and CDR2 is SNEGSKA (reference sequence). The CDR3 reads CSARQGESTGELFF. Written as DNA, the CDR3 is TGCAGTGCTAGACAGGGGGAGTCCACCGGGGAGCTGTTTTTT.

The rearrangement links TRBV20-1 to TRBJ2-2, with D possibly TRBD2 on 5 matching bases. The length of the CDR3 is 15 residues. Trimming took 4 bases from V and 6 from J, leaving 18 bases between them. In germline, CDR1 is DFQATT, CDR2 SNEGSKA (reference sequence). This CDR3 is CSAISKGVRAGELFF. DNA for the CDR3: TGCAGTGCTATATCCAAGGGAGTAAGGGCCGGGGAGCTGTTTTTT.

This clonotype came up many times. The chain uses TRBV6-1 and TRBJ2-1; TRBD2 matches at 8 bases. The CDR3 length is 15 residues. Trimming removed 5 bases from V and 5 bases from J; junction bases left unmatched: 8. Germline V gene lookup returns CDR1 MNHNS and CDR2 SASEGT. This chain's CDR3 is CASSPFSGINNEQFF. CDR3 nucleotide sequence: TGTGCCAGCAGTCCCTTTAGCGGGATAAACAATGAGCAGTTCTTC.

V and J are TRBV18 and TRBJ2-7; TRBD2 matches 13 bases. The CDR3 has 16 amino acids. V lost 5 bases and J lost 1; bases outside the gene matches: 5. Germline V gives CDR1 KGHSH, CDR2 LQKENI. The CDR3, as DNA: TGTGCCAGCTCAACTTGGACTAGCGGGAGTTCCTACGAGCAGTACTTC. Encoded protein: CASSTWTSGSSYEQYF.

This chain connects TRBV12-3 or TRBV12-4 to TRBJ2-7, with a tentative D call TRBD1 (6 bases). The CDR3 is 12 amino acids. Trimming removed 8 bases at V and 1 base at J, with 9 bases between. The CDR3 sequence is CASGGNSYEQYF. CDR3 sequence (DNA): TGTGCCAGCGGGGGCAATTCCTACGAGCAGTACTTC.